The T cell receptor beta chain under discussion was sequenced for a study of cytomegalovirus exposure and HLA in healthy donors. To note about this clone: Its antigen is undetermined.

Findings and caveats of the study: Among immune exposure information, only CMV serostatus was available. The likely explanation for a cluster of highly shared sequence variants was sequencing artifact. According to the study, around 150 TCR beta chains were cytomegalovirus-associated.

The CDR3 has 15 amino acids. The germline V gene has CDR1 MDHEN and CDR2 SYDVKM. J lost 4 bases, V lost 4 bases, and 9 bases had no gene match. The PCR used 60 Vbeta and 13 Jbeta primers. Assay used: immunoSEQ multiplex PCR; TCRdb lists only in-frame clones, some missing. Of around 140,000 clones listed, around four fifths are singletons. This TCR came from a man between 25 and 39 years old in good health and CMV-seropositive. Sequenced: PBMCs. The chain employs TRBV28 and TRBJ1-2, with 7 bases identical to TRBD1. The CDR3 DNA reads as TGTGCCAGCAGTTCCGGACAGGCCAAAGGCTATGGCTACACCTTC. Its translation is CASSSGQAKGYGYTF.